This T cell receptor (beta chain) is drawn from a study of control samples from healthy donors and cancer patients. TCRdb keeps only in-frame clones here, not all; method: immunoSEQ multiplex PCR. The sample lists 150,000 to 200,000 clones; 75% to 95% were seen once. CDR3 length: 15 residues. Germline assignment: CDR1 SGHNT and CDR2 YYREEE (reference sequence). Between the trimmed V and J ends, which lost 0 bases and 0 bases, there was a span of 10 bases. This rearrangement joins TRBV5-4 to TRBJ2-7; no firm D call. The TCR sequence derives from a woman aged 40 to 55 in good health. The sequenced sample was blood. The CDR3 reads CASSLAATSSYEQYF. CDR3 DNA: TGTGCCAGCAGCTTGGCTGCAACCAGCTCCTACGAGCAGTACTTC.